One and the same sample provided the 3 T cell receptor beta chains below, sequenced in a study of blood T cell repertoires in COVID-19. The data were produced by immunoSEQ multiplex PCR, yet TCRdb's version contains in-frame clones alone and is incomplete. This sample has some 400,000 clones, with approximately 86% found just once. The sequencing sample was made of peripheral blood. These receptors originate from a human donor in a cohort sampled during active COVID-19.

For this clone: One end of the junction is discordant with germline, which a read error may explain. The chain recombines TRBV4-2 with TRBJ2-7; 7 nucleotides agree with TRBD2. The CDR3 extends over 15 amino acids. Germline CDR1 is LGHNA and CDR2 is YNFKEQ. The CDR3 loop reads CASSQEVGGSFEQYF. The CDR3 bases are TGTGCCAGCAGCCAAGAGGTCGGGGGGTCCTTCGAGCAGTACTTC.

The chain carries TRBV2 and TRBJ2-7; D is possibly TRBD1 (6 bases). The germline gives CDR1 SNHLY, CDR2 FYNNEI. This CDR3 has 13 amino acids. V shed 5 bases and J shed 3 bases, with 11 bases lying between them. The CDR3 region is CASSKTGYYEQYF. The CDR3 nucleotides are TGTGCCAGCAGTAAGACAGGTTACTACGAGCAGTACTTC.

The gene calls are TRBV7-9 and TRBJ1-6; D is unresolved. The CDR3 is 15 residues long. The germline gives CDR1 SEHNR, CDR2 FQNEAQ (reference sequence). Deletions cut 3 bases from V and 0 bases from J, with 6 bases between. This chain's CDR3 is CASSLSSSYNSPLHF. As DNA, the CDR3 is TGTGCCAGCAGCTTGAGTAGCTCCTATAATTCACCCCTCCACTTT.